This T cell receptor beta chain originates from a study of blood T cell repertoires in COVID-19 (dated by TCRdb to 2020 to 2022). For the study in its entirety: Samples from collaborators originated in the United States, Italy and Spain and spanned both the acute and convalescent phases of COVID-19. Nearly every sample came with metadata listing a de-identified subject ID, COVID-19 status, age in years and sex. Where HLA class I and class II types were available, the types were taken from metadata supplied by the sample provider, not from assay-based typing. Samples were obtained from the ongoing ImmuneRACE study (first 160 participants) and from roughly 1,300 subjects provided by 6 global collaborators. The dataset comprised deeply sampled blood TCRbeta repertoires from subjects exposed to, actively infected with, or recovered from COVID-19. The prospective study material was composed of cDNA or gDNA derived from T cells, B-cell-depleted T cells, or PBMCs. The repertoires were released in a freely available public database meant as a resource for research on the immune response to SARS-CoV-2. Study-wide findings and limitations: The amount of clinical and demographic metadata varied by source and participant and was provided uncurated.

At one collaborating source in Seattle, patients were enrolled during active infection and were followed longitudinally through the course of disease. Each collaborating institution followed its own protocols to collect whole blood in K2EDTA tubes. For TCRbeta analysis, collaborators shipped samples as frozen whole blood, isolated PBMCs, or DNA extracted from either of those sample types. The immunoSEQ Assay, a bias-controlled multiplex PCR, was used to amplify TCRbeta CDR3 regions from genomic DNA. In the paper's pipeline: The number of nucleated cells in each sample was estimated by amplification of reference gene primers within the assay. To quantify the absolute abundance of each unique TCRbeta CDR3 rearrangement, sequence reads were collapsed and filtered. For each sample, productive Simpson clonality was calculated by taking the square root of Simpson's diversity index across productive rearrangements. As stored in TCRdb, this immuneACCESS dataset retains in-frame rearrangements with V and J assigned. A fraction of the clones does not appear; measured against another copy, unresolved V genes explain less than half of the discrepancy, and the remainder lacks a known reason. The D gene and trimming were derived from the DNA, and the V and J assignments and clone size from that table. The sample table records roughly 230,000 clones; 85% of these occur just once. The ten top clones hold approximately 5.1% of the sample.

Regarding this clone: The specificity of this receptor is unknown. No base quality values were provided; no much bigger clone lies one nucleotide off.

The CDR3 holds 15 amino acids from the cysteine to the phenylalanine. CDR3 DNA only is kept here, 45 bases in frame from base 1. From the germline V gene, CDR1 is SGHVS and CDR2 is FQNEAQ. The junction shows trimming of 1 base on V and 8 bases on J, and the gene matches do not reach 7 bases of it. The sample taken for sequencing was peripheral blood. The sequence was collected from a man aged 50 to 60 with COVID-19, enrolled during active disease. Recombination connected TRBV7-8 to TRBJ2-1, with 8 bases aligning to TRBD1. CDR3 sequence: CASSLGGTGFYEQFF. The base sequence is TGTGCCAGCAGCTTAGGGGGGACAGGCTTCTATGAGCAGTTCTTC.